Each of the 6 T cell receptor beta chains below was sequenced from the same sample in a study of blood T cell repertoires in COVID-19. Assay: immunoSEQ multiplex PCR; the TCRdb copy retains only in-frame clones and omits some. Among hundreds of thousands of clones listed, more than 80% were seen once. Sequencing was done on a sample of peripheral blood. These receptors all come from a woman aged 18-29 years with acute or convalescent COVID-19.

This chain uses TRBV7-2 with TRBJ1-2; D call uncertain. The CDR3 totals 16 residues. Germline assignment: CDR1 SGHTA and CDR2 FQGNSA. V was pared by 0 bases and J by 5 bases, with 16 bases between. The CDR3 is CASSLAPRRDGYGYTF. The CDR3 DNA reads TGTGCCAGCAGCTTAGCGCCTCGGAGGGATGGATATGGCTACACCTTC.

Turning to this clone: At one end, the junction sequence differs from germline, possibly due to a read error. Written as DNA, the CDR3 is TGTGCCAGTAGTATAGGAGGACAGGAGCGTGCCTTC. Encoded protein: CASSIGGQERAF. The chain employs TRBV19 and TRBJ2-7; 7 bases are a match to TRBD1. This CDR3 is built from 12 residues. The germline CDR1 and CDR2 sequences are LNHDA and SQIVND (reference sequence).

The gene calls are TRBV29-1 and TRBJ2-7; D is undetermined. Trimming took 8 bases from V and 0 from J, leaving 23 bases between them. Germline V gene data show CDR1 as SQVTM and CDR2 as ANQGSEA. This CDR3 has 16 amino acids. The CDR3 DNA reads TGCAGCTGCACGAGCGAACGGCCGACCGTCTCCTACGAGCAGTACTTC. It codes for CSCTSERPTVSYEQYF.

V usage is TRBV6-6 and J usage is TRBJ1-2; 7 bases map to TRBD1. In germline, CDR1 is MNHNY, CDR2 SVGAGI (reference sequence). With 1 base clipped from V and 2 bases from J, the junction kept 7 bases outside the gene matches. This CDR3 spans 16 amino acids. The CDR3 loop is CASSYWNTGENYGYTF. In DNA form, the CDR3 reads TGTGCCAGCAGTTACTGGAATACAGGGGAAAACTATGGCTACACCTTC.

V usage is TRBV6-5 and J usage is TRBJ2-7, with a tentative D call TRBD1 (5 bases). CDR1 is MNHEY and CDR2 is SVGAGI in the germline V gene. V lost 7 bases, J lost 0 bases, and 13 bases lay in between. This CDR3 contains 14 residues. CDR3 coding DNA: TGTGCCAGCACCGACAGACCCGACTCCTACGAGCAGTACTTC. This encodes CASTDRPDSYEQYF.

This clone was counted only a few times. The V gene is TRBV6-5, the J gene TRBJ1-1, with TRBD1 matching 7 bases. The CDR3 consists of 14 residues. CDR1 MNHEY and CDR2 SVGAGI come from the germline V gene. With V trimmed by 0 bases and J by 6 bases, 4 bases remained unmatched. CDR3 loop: CASSYSIDRAEAFF. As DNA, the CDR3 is TGTGCCAGCAGTTACTCGATTGACAGGGCTGAAGCTTTCTTT.